Sequencing of this T cell receptor (beta chain) was carried out in a study of sequential checkpoint blockade in melanoma (dated by TCRdb to between 2017 and 2020). About the study as a whole: Using 1:1 randomization, the trial assigned patients either to first-line nivolumab followed by ipilimumab (arm A) or to ipilimumab followed by nivolumab (arm B). Maintenance nivolumab came after each of the two trial sequences. DNA from about 100 melanoma tumor samples collected before treatment underwent TCRbeta immunosequencing. Matched tumor biopsies were taken from 20 to 25 patients before treatment and at week 13, after single-agent nivolumab (arm A) or ipilimumab (arm B). About 85% of the matched tumor biopsy pairs taken before and after treatment were from the same lesion. General conclusions and limits of the study: Within-arm analyses of tumor T-cell fraction were constrained by small sample sizes and reduced statistical power. Tumor T-cell fraction and clonality were correlated with PD-L1 staining and CD8+ T-cell counts, but not with mutational load. Patients whose tumor T-cell fraction and clonality increased by week 13 were about 30 times more likely to achieve clinical benefit. Validation of the response-prediction model combining TCR metrics and mutation burden is needed in larger, independent patient cohorts. In the nivolumab-first arm (arm A), an association was found between pretreatment tumor TIL clonality and response (P = .04).

TCRbeta CDR3 regions were immunosequenced from genomic DNA with the immunoSEQ Assay. Before high-throughput sequencing, the genomic DNA was amplified using bias-controlled multiplex PCR. The paper's data handling went like this. To quantify the absolute abundance of each unique TCRbeta CDR3 region, the sequences were collapsed and filtered. Clonality, defined as 1 minus Pielou's evenness, was calculated using productive rearrangements only. To compute tumor T-cell fraction, TCRbeta template counts were normalized to usable DNA, with usable DNA estimated from several housekeeping genes. A previously published method was used to identify clones whose frequencies were significantly greater in on-treatment samples than in baseline samples. TCRdb holds this immuneACCESS table with in-frame rearrangements only. Some clones are missing; in checked studies, unresolved V genes explain under half, and the rest has no known cause. The V and J calls and the clone size are those of that table, but D and trimming were determined from the DNA. This sample holds about 18,000 clones; less than 30% were observed only once. The ten largest clones add up to 6.5% to 9% of the sample.

What the treatment or condition label conveys for this sample: randomized to nivolumab then ipilimumab (arm A) or the reverse (arm B). No trial patient had received prior DNA-damaging chemotherapy. CheckMate 064, a randomized, open-label phase II trial of sequential checkpoint blockade, was the source of the samples, all of which came from patients with melanoma. Tumor TCR sequencing used genomic DNA from formalin-fixed paraffin-embedded (FFPE) tissue samples. Spanning cysteine to phenylalanine, the CDR3 consists of 18 amino acids. The CDR3 DNA has 54 bases and is translated from base 1. The junction carries 24 bases between V and J, which are trimmed by 3 bases and 5 bases respectively. In the germline V gene, CDR1 corresponds to SGHNT and CDR2 to YENEEA. This clone was observed a handful of times. Its antigen has not been determined. Within one base of it there is no much larger clone, and no base qualities were kept.

Recombination linked TRBV11-3 to TRBJ2-3; a tentative D match to TRBD1 spans 5 bases. The sequenced sample was tumor tissue (inferred from file names), obtained from a patient given nivolumab and ipilimumab in sequence. This TCR was sampled from a human donor with melanoma. DNA sequence: TGTGCCAGCAGCTTTGTCCTCCGTGGGGCGACGATTCTAGATACGCAGTATTTT. Its protein is CASSFVLRGATILDTQYF.